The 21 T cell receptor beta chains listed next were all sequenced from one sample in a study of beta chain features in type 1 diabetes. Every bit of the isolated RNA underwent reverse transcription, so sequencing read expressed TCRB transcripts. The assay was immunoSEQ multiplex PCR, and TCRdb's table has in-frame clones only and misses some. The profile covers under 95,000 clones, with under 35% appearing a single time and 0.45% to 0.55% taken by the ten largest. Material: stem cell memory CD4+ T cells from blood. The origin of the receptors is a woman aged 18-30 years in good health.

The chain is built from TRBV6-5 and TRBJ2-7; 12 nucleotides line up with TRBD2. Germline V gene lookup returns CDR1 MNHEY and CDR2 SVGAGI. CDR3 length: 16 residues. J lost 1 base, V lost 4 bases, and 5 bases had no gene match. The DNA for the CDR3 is TGTGCCAGCAGTTCATCCACTAGCGGGAGGTCCTACGAGCAGTACTTC. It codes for CASSSSTSGRSYEQYF.

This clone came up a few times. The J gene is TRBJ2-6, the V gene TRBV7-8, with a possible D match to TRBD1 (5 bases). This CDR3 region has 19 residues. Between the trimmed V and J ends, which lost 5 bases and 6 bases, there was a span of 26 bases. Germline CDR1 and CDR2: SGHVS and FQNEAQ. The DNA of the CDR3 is TGTGCCAGCAGCAAAAGTGAGGCAGGGCGTCGGTTCTTGGCCAACGTCCTGACTTTC. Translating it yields CASSKSEAGRRFLANVLTF.

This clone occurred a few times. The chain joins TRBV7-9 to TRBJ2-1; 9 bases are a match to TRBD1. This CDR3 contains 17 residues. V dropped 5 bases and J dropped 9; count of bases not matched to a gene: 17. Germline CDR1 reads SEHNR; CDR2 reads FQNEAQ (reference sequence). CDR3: CASSPTGTGNSGSEQFF. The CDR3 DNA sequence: TGTGCCAGCAGCCCTACCGGGACAGGGAATTCGGGAAGTGAGCAGTTCTTC. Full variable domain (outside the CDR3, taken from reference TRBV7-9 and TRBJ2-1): DTGVSQNPRHKITKRGQNVTFRCDPISEHNRLYWYRQTLGQGPEFLTYFQNEAQLEKSRLLSDRFSAERPKGSFSTLEIQRTEQGDSAMYLCASSPTGTGNSGSEQFFGPGTRLTVL.

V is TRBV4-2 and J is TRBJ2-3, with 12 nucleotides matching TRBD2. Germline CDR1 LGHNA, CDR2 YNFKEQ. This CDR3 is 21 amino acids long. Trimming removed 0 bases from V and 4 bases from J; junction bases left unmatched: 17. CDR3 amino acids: CASSQEGRGSSGGGIPDTQYF. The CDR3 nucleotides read TGTGCCAGCAGCCAAGAGGGAAGGGGCTCTAGCGGGGGGGGTATACCAGATACGCAGTATTTT.

The CDR3 DNA reads as TGTGCCAGCGGGAGAGCGGGGGACTACAATGAGCAGTTCTTC. Translation gives CASGRAGDYNEQFF. The V gene is TRBV7-3, the J gene TRBJ2-1, with 8 bases matching TRBD2. Trimming at V came to 8 bases and at J to 3 bases, leaving 6 bases not matched to a gene. The germline CDR1 and CDR2 sequences are SGHTA and FQGTGA. The CDR3 has 14 amino acids.

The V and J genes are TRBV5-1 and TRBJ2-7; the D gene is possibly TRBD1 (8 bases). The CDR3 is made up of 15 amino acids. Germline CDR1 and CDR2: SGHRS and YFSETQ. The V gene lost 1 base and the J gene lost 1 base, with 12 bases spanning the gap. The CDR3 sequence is CASSLLQGGSYEQYF. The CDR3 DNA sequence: TGCGCCAGCAGCTTGTTACAGGGGGGGTCCTACGAGCAGTACTTC.

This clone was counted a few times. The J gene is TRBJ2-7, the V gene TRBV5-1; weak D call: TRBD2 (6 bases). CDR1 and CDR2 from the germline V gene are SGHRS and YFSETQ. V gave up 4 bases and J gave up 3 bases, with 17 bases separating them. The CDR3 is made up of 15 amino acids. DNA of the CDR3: TGCGCCAGCAGCAGGGACTGGTCGAAGATCTACGAGCAGTACTTC. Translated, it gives CASSRDWSKIYEQYF.

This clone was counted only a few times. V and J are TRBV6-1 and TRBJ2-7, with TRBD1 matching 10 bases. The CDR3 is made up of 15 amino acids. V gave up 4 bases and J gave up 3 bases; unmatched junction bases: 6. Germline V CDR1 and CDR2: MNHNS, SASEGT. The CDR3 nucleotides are TGTGCCAGCAGTGGGCGGGACAGGGGTATCTACGAGCAGTACTTC. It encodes CASSGRDRGIYEQYF.

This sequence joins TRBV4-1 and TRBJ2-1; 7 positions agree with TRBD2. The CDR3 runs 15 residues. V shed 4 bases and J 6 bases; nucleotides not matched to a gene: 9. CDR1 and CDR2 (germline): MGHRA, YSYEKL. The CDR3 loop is CASSPSGTEPNEQFF. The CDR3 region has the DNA TGCGCCAGCAGCCCCAGCGGGACCGAGCCCAATGAGCAGTTCTTC.

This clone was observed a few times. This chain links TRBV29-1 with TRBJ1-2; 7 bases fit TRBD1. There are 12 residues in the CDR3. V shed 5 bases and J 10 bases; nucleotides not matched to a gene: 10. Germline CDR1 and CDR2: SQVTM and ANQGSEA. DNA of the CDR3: TGCAGCGTTTCTATCACAGGGGAAGACTACACCTTC. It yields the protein CSVSITGEDYTF.

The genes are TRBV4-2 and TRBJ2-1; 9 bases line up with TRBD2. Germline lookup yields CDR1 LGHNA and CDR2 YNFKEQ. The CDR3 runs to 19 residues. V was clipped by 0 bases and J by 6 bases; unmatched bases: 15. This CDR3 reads CASSQDRGLAAGGRNEQFF. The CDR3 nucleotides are TGTGCCAGCAGCCAAGATCGAGGATTGGCGGCGGGGGGGCGCAATGAGCAGTTCTTC.

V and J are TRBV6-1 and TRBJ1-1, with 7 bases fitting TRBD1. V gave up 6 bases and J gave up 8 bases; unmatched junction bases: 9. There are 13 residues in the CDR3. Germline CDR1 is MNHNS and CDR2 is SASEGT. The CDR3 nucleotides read TGTGCCAGCAGGACAGGGAGTAGTAAGGAAGCTTTCTTT. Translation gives CASRTGSSKEAFF.

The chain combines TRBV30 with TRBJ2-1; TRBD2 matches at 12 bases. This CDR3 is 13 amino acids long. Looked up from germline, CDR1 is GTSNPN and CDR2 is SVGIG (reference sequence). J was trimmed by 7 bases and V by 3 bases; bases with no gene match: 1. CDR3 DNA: TGTGCCTGGAGGACTAGCGGGAGAAATGAGCAGTTCTTC. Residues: CAWRTSGRNEQFF.

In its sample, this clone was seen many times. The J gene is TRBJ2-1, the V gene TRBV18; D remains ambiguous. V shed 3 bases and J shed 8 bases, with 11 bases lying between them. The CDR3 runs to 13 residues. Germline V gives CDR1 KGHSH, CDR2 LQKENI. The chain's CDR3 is CASSPPTADEQFF. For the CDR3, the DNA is TGTGCCAGCTCACCGCCAACAGCCGATGAGCAGTTCTTC.

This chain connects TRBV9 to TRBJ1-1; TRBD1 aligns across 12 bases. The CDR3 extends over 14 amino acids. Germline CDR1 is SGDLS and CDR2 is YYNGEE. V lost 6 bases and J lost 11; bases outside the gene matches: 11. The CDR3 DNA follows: TGTGCCAGCAAACAACTCGGGACAGGGGGCCGCGCTTTCTTT. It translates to CASKQLGTGGRAFF.

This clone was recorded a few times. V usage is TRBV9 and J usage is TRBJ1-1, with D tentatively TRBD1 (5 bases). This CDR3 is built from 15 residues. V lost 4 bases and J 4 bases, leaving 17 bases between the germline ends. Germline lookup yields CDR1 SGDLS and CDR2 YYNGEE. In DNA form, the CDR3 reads TGTGCCAGCAGCAAAGGGAGGGGAGCAGGCACTGAAGCTTTCTTT. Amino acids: CASSKGRGAGTEAFF.

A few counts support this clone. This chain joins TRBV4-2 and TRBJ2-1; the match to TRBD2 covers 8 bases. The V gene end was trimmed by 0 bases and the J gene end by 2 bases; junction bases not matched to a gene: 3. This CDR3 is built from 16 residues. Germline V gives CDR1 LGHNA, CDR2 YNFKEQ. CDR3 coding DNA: TGTGCCAGCAGCCAAGATCCCGGGGGGGCCTACAATGAGCAGTTCTTC. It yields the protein CASSQDPGGAYNEQFF.

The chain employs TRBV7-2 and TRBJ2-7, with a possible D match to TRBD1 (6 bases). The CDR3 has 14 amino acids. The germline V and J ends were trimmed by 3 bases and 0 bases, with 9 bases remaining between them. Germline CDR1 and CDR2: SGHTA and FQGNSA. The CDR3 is CASSFRGSSYEQYF. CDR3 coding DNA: TGTGCCAGCAGCTTCAGGGGAAGCTCCTACGAGCAGTACTTC.

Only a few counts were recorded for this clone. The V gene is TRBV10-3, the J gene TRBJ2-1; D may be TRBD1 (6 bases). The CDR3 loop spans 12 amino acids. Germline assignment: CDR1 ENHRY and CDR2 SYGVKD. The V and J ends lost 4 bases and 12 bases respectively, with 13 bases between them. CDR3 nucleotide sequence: TGTGCCATCAGTGTTAAGGGGGACCGGCAGTTCTTC. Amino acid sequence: CAISVKGDRQFF.

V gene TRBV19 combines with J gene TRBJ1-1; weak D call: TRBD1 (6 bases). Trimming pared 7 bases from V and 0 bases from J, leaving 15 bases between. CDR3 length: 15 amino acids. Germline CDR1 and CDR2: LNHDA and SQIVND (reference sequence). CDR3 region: CASMRAGTLNTEAFF. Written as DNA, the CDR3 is TGTGCCAGTATGCGAGCCGGGACATTGAACACTGAAGCTTTCTTT.

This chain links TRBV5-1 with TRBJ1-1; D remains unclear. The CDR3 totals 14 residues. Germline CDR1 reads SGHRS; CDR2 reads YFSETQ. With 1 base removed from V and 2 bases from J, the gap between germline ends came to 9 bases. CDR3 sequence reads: CASSLPGLNTEAFF. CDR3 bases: TGCGCCAGCAGCTTGCCTGGGCTAAACACTGAAGCTTTCTTT.